This T cell receptor (beta chain) stems from a study of blood T cell repertoires in COVID-19 (TCRdb year 2020). Context from the whole study: Samples from collaborators originated in the United States, Italy and Spain and spanned both the acute and convalescent phases of COVID-19. The material from the prospective study consisted of cDNA or gDNA derived from T cells, B-cell-depleted T cells, or PBMCs. Subjects who had been exposed to COVID-19, were actively infected with it, or had recovered from it provided the deeply sampled blood TCRbeta repertoires that made up the dataset. The repertoires were released in a freely available public database meant as a resource for research on the immune response to SARS-CoV-2. Samples came from the ongoing ImmuneRACE study (first 160 participants) plus 1,254 subjects from 6 global collaborators. A de-identified subject ID, COVID-19 status, age in years and sex were almost always included in the sample metadata. Where HLA class I and class II types were available, the types were taken from metadata supplied by the sample provider, not from assay-based typing.

Participants in the prospective study were enrolled through a virtual design, were aged roughly 18 to 95 years, and lived in fewer than 30 United States geographic areas. In the prospective study, participants were assigned to cohorts based on the clinical history participants reported in a screening survey and a study questionnaire. Mobile phlebotomists in the prospective study collected whole blood, serum and a nasopharyngeal or oropharyngeal swab from every participant. Over an approximately two-month period, participants in the prospective study had the option of providing additional blood draws and questionnaires. Before DNA extraction, prospective study blood samples were shipped either frozen or at room temperature. Results and caveats for the whole study, not just this receptor: How much clinical and demographic metadata was included differed by source and by participant, and the metadata was provided uncurated.

With respect to this clone: It lacks a known antigen. No clone much larger than this one lies a single base away; base qualities are absent.

TCRbeta CDR3 regions were amplified from genomic DNA using the immunoSEQ Assay, a bias-controlled multiplex PCR. The authors' pipeline ran thus. The number of nucleated cells in each sample was estimated by amplification of reference gene primers within the assay. Sequence reads were collapsed and filtered to measure the absolute abundance of every unique TCRbeta CDR3 rearrangement. For each sample, productive Simpson clonality was calculated as the square root of Simpson's diversity index across productive rearrangements. This immuneACCESS table, as held by TCRdb, lists in-frame sequences with V and J called but not all clones. Of the missing ones, under half trace to an unresolved V gene in checked studies; the others have no known cause. The DNA was the basis for D and trimming; V, J and clone size are from that table. Here the sample has approximately 220,000 clones; approximately 83% occur a single time. The leading ten clones occupy approximately 1.2% of the sample.

Germline trimming amounts to 2 bases on V and 9 bases on J, with 11 as the count of junction bases outside the gene matches. The CDR3 holds 14 amino acids from the cysteine to the phenylalanine. The read is trimmed to its CDR3 DNA, 42 bases read in frame from base 1. Reading the germline V gene gives CDR1 SQVTM and CDR2 ANQGSEA. This chain is built from TRBV29-1 and TRBJ2-7, and 9 junctional nucleotides match TRBD1. Sequencing was performed on PBMCs or T cells enriched from blood (not recorded which). The receptor's source is a woman between 40 and 55 years old with acute COVID-19. The base sequence is TGCAGCGTTGAAATACAGGGGGCCGCCCTAGGGCAGTACTTC. Its product reads: CSVEIQGAALGQYF.